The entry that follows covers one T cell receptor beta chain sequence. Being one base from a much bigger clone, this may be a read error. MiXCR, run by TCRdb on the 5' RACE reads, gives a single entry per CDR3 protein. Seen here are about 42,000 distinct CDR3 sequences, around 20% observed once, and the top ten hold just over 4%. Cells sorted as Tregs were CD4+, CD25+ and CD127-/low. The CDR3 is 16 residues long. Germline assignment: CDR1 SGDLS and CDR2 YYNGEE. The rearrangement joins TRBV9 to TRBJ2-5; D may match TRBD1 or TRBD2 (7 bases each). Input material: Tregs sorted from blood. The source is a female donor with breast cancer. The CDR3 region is CASSAKRGGGQEAQYF. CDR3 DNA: TGTGCCAGCAGCGCCAAGCGGGGAGGGGGCCAAGAGGCCCAGTACTTC.